A selection of T cell receptor beta chains follows, all from one sample in a study of blood T cell repertoires in COVID-19. Method: immunoSEQ multiplex PCR; TCRdb's copy keeps in-frame clones and lacks some. Among approximately 190,000 clones listed, about 88% were seen once. Sequenced material: peripheral blood. These receptors were taken from a woman in her forties who had recovered from COVID-19. The CDR3 runs from the conserved cysteine through the conserved F or W. Fields, in order: V gene, J gene, clone size, D gene, CDR3 protein, CDR3 DNA. D genes are given only for firm matches. Where a row states a size, it is once, few, many or the class of an expanded clone; other rows omit it.

TRBV12-3/TRBV12-4	TRBJ1-1	NA	NA	CASSLLANTEAFF	TGTGCCAGCAGTTTATTGGCGAACACTGAAGCTTTCTTT
TRBV18	TRBJ1-1	NA	TRBD1	CASSPRDSLGTEAFF	TGTGCCAGCTCACCCCGGGACAGCCTGGGCACTGAAGCTTTCTTT
TRBV6-5	TRBJ1-4	few	NA	CASSYSYSANEKLFF	TGTGCCAGCAGTTACTCTTACAGTGCCAATGAAAAACTGTTTTTT
TRBV6-6	TRBJ2-5	NA	TRBD2	CASSYSLAGAAQYF	TGTGCCAGCAGTTACTCGCTAGCGGGAGCGGCCCAGTACTTC
TRBV9	TRBJ1-2	NA	NA	CASSVGQGLSDGYTF	TGTGCCAGCAGCGTAGGGCAGGGCCTCTCGGATGGCTACACCTTC
TRBV27	TRBJ2-7	NA	NA	CASSLLGQGYEQYF	TGTGCCAGCAGCCTCCTCGGGCAGGGATACGAGCAGTACTTC
TRBV6-2/TRBV6-3	TRBJ2-7	once	TRBD2	CASSSGTSGILRGYF	TGTGCCAGCAGTTCTGGGACTAGCGGAATCCTACGAGGGTACTTC
TRBV2	TRBJ2-1	NA	TRBD2	CASSKGLAGVNEQFF	TGTGCCAGCAGTAAGGGACTAGCGGGAGTCAATGAGCAGTTCTTC
TRBV4-3	TRBJ2-5	NA	NA	CASSQDLGAETQYF	TGCGCCAGCAGCCAAGATTTGGGAGCAGAGACCCAGTACTTC
TRBV9	TRBJ2-7	NA	TRBD2	CASSAGLAGGEQYF	TGTGCCAGCAGCGCCGGACTAGCGGGGGGCGAGCAGTACTTC
TRBV28	TRBJ1-2	NA	TRBD1	CASSQTGTGRFDGYTF	TGTGCCAGCAGCCAAACCGGGACAGGGAGGTTTGATGGCTACACCTTC
TRBV28	TRBJ2-2	NA	NA	CASSLLGAGSAAGELFF	TGTGCCAGCAGTTTACTTGGGGCAGGCTCAGCCGCCGGGGAGCTGTTTTTT